The rows below give T cell receptor beta chains drawn from one sample of a study of blood T cell repertoires in COVID-19. Some clones are missing from TCRdb's copy, which holds only in-frame ones; the method was immunoSEQ multiplex PCR. The sample yields around 200,000 clones, 80% to 85% seen once. What was sequenced was peripheral blood. The receptors derive from a woman aged 40 to 50 with COVID-19, enrolled during active disease. The CDR3 runs from the conserved cysteine through the conserved F or W. Fields, in order: J gene, V gene, CDR3 protein.

J: TRBJ1-2
V: TRBV10-2
CDR3: CASSESWQYGYTF

J: TRBJ2-1
V: TRBV6-4
CDR3: CASGERVTTFIAGEQFF

J: TRBJ2-2
V: TRBV3-1/TRBV3-2
CDR3: CASSQEARNGELFF

J: TRBJ1-1
V: TRBV9
CDR3: CASKRGEAFF

J: TRBJ2-2
V: TRBV6-5
CDR3: CASRAGVTATGELFF

J: TRBJ1-6
V: TRBV29-1
CDR3: CSVVEDSNSPLHF

J: TRBJ2-4
V: TRBV10-1
CDR3: CASSEGGAKNIQYF

J: TRBJ2-1
V: TRBV6-4
CDR3: CASSEAGEQFF

J: TRBJ1-5
V: TRBV4-1
CDR3: CASSRLRRSDQPQHF

J: TRBJ2-5
V: TRBV19
CDR3: CASSIPPGQGPSRETQYF

J: TRBJ1-5
V: TRBV7-2
CDR3: CASSAQGYAPQHF

J: TRBJ2-7
V: TRBV25-1
CDR3: CASSASGGPAYEQYF

J: TRBJ2-7
V: TRBV27
CDR3: CASSRPGFYEQYF

J: TRBJ2-3
V: TRBV5-1
CDR3: CASSWGGGSTDTQYF

J: TRBJ1-1
V: TRBV11-2
CDR3: CASSLDEALNTEAFF

J: TRBJ1-4
V: TRBV27
CDR3: CASSLRSGGREKLFF

J: TRBJ2-3
V: TRBV6-6
CDR3: CASRFVGGTDTQYF

J: TRBJ1-6
V: TRBV6-6
CDR3: CASSPTMEEEGNSPLHF

J: TRBJ1-2
V: TRBV3-1/TRBV3-2
CDR3: CASSPTGDYGYTF

J: TRBJ1-2
V: TRBV15
CDR3: CATSVGQRTYGYTF

J: TRBJ2-7
V: TRBV27
CDR3: CASSSSGRIYEQYF

J: TRBJ1-1
V: TRBV28
CDR3: CASSSTGPGAFF

J: TRBJ2-3
V: TRBV12-3/TRBV12-4
CDR3: CASSRDYTDTQYF

J: TRBJ1-2
V: TRBV5-8
CDR3: CASRPGQGMYGYTF

J: TRBJ2-7
V: TRBV7-9
CDR3: CASSLLLAAGGEQYF

J: TRBJ2-3
V: TRBV5-1
CDR3: CASSLDSSTDTQYF

J: TRBJ1-1
V: TRBV25-1
CDR3: CASSEYAQGTEAFF

J: TRBJ1-5
V: TRBV6-5
CDR3: CASCGTAFNQPQHF

J: TRBJ1-2
V: TRBV5-1
CDR3: CASSLAQDYGYTF

J: TRBJ1-5
V: TRBV19
CDR3: CASSKREPGQGYQPQHF

J: TRBJ1-1
V: TRBV5-1
CDR3: CASSFDGETEAFF

J: TRBJ2-7
V: TRBV6-5
CDR3: CASNPRGSGSYEQYF

J: TRBJ2-5
V: TRBV10-3
CDR3: CAANRDSQETQYF

J: TRBJ2-3
V: TRBV5-1
CDR3: CASSPQGIRTDTQYF

J: TRBJ1-2
V: TRBV5-6
CDR3: CASSLGADYGYTF

J: TRBJ1-1
V: TRBV4-1
CDR3: CASSQGGGEGDTEAFF

J: TRBJ2-1
V: TRBV5-1
CDR3: CASRTARVTEQFF

J: TRBJ1-1
V: TRBV2
CDR3: CARSIRYTEAFF

J: TRBJ1-5
V: TRBV29-1
CDR3: CSVLYPDSFNQPQHF

J: TRBJ2-1
V: TRBV19
CDR3: CATRREVEQFF

J: TRBJ1-2
V: TRBV5-4
CDR3: CASSLGTGEYGYTF

J: TRBJ1-2
V: TRBV11-1
CDR3: CASSLYSDYGYTF

J: TRBJ2-3
V: TRBV14
CDR3: CASSQGWRETDTQYF

J: TRBJ2-4
V: TRBV7-9
CDR3: CASSSFLFRTTIQYF

J: TRBJ2-1
V: TRBV19
CDR3: CASSITGSFYNEQFF

J: TRBJ2-3
V: TRBV4-2
CDR3: CASSQEGGGAIDTQYF

J: TRBJ1-2
V: TRBV6-5
CDR3: CASSYKQAGGGYTF